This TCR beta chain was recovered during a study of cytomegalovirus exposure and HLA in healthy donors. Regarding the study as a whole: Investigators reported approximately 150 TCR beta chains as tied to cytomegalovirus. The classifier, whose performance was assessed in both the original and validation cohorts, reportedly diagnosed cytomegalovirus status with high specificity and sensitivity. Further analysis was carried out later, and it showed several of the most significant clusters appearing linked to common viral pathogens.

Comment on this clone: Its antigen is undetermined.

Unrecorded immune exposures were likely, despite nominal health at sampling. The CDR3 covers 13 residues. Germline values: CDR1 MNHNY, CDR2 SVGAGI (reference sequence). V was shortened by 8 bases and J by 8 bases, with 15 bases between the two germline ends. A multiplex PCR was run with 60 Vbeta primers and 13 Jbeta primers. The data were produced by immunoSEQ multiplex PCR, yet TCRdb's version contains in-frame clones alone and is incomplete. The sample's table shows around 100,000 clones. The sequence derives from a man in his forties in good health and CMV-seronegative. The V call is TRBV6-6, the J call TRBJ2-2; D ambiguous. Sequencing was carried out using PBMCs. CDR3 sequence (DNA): TGTGCCAGCCGGCTAACGGGTTATGGGGAGCTGTTTTTT. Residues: CASRLTGYGELFF.